Shown below are 17 T cell receptor beta chains from a single sample sequenced in a study of T cell responses to AZD1222 COVID-19 vaccine. Assay: immunoSEQ multiplex PCR; the TCRdb copy retains only in-frame clones and omits some. This table has some 73,000 clones, roughly 87% appearing once. The source was peripheral blood, collected 28 days after the second AZD1222 dose. The origin of the receptors is an adult who received the AZD1222 COVID-19 vaccine.

About this clone itself: Additional DNA sequences in this sample encode the identical CDR3. This rearrangement joins TRBV2 to TRBJ2-1, with 11 bases that match TRBD2. J was trimmed by 4 bases and V by 1 base; bases with no gene match: 0. CDR3 length equals 15 residues. The germline V gene encodes CDR1 SNHLY and CDR2 FYNNEI. In DNA form, the CDR3 reads TGTGCCAGCAGTGAAGGACTAGCGGGATACAATGAGCAGTTCTTC. Translated: CASSEGLAGYNEQFF. The entire variable domain, with the rest obtained from reference TRBV2 and TRBJ2-1, is as follows: EPEVTQTPSHQVTQMGQEVILRCVPISNHLYFYWYRQILGQKVEFLVSFYNNEISEKSEIFDDQFSVERPDGSNFTLKIRSTKLEDSAMYFCASSEGLAGYNEQFFGPGTRLTVL.

The gene calls are TRBV29-1 and TRBJ2-1; no definite D call. The CDR3 runs 11 residues. Germline V gene data show CDR1 as SQVTM and CDR2 as ANQGSEA. Trimming took off 7 bases at V and 6 bases at J, with 10 bases between the two ends. CDR3 sequence reads: CSGRRLNEQFF. As DNA, the CDR3 is TGCAGCGGACGGCGTCTCAATGAGCAGTTCTTC.

The J gene is TRBJ1-2, the V gene TRBV27; maybe TRBD1 (5 bases). This CDR3 comprises 14 residues. Per the germline V gene, CDR1 is MNHEY and CDR2 is SMNVEV (reference sequence). The V end lost 4 bases, the J end lost 5 bases, and 14 bases lay between the germline ends. CDR3 amino acids: CASSSNLGGYGYTF. The DNA of the CDR3 is TGTGCCAGCAGTTCAAACCTCGGGGGGTATGGCTACACCTTC.

The gene calls are TRBV6-5 and TRBJ2-7; unclear D gene. The CDR3 extends over 11 amino acids. V lost 7 bases to trimming and J lost 3 bases, with 7 bases between them. The germline V gene encodes CDR1 MNHEY and CDR2 SVGAGI. The CDR3 spells CASKEVYEQYV. The CDR3 DNA reads as TGTGCCAGCAAGGAAGTCTACGAGCAGTACGTC.

The CDR3 DNA reads TGTGCCAGCTCACCTGGCCAGCGGAGACAGGCCTACGAGCAGTACTTC. This sequence encodes CASSPGQRRQAYEQYF. The V and J genes are TRBV18 and TRBJ2-7; a weak D match, TRBD1 (6 bases). Trimming took off 3 bases at V and 2 bases at J, with 17 bases between the two ends. Germline CDR1 reads KGHSH; CDR2 reads LQKENI. This CDR3 contains 16 residues. Full variable domain (outside the CDR3, taken from reference TRBV18 and TRBJ2-7): NAGVMQNPRHLVRRRGQEARLRCSPMKGHSHVYWYRQLPEEGLKFMVYLQKENIIDESGMPKERFSAEFPKEGPSILRIQQVVRGDSAAYFCASSPGQRRQAYEQYFGPGTRLTVT.

The V call is TRBV7-8, the J call TRBJ2-3; D gene unclear. The germline CDR1 and CDR2 sequences are SGHVS and FQNEAQ. V lost 3 bases to trimming and J lost 1 base, with 11 bases between them. There are 15 residues in the CDR3. The DNA of the CDR3 is TGTGCCAGCAGCTTGGACGGTTATCGCACAGATACGCAGTATTTT. Protein sequence: CASSLDGYRTDTQYF.

This chain uses TRBV15 with TRBJ2-5, with a possible D match to TRBD2 (5 bases). CDR3 length: 13 residues. The ends were cut back, 1 base at V and 7 bases at J, with 10 bases in the middle. Per the germline V gene, CDR1 is LNHNV and CDR2 is YYDKDF (reference sequence). For the CDR3, the DNA is TGTGCCACCAGCAGAGTGGGGAGAGGGACCCAGTACTTC. Translated, it gives CATSRVGRGTQYF.

The genes are TRBV6-2 or TRBV6-3 and TRBJ2-7, with a tentative D call TRBD1 (6 bases). The CDR3 runs to 14 residues. Germline CDR1 reads MNHEY; CDR2 reads SVGEGT. V was shortened by 5 bases and J by 3 bases, with 14 bases between the two germline ends. The CDR3 loop reads CASSQRGHLYEQYF. The CDR3 DNA is TGTGCCAGCAGTCAAAGGGGACACCTCTACGAGCAGTACTTC.

V and J are TRBV19 and TRBJ1-2; possibly TRBD1 for D (6 bases). V lost 6 bases and J lost 8, with 22 bases in between. The CDR3 totals 15 residues. Germline CDR1 reads LNHDA; CDR2 reads SQIVND (reference sequence). CDR3 protein: CASSPTGSGAHGYTF. CDR3 coding DNA: TGTGCCAGTAGCCCGACCGGGTCAGGGGCGCACGGCTACACCTTC.

The genes are TRBV18 and TRBJ2-7; a possible D gene is TRBD2 (5 bases). With 4 bases removed from V and 3 bases from J, the gap between germline ends came to 13 bases. The CDR3 runs to 14 residues. From germline, CDR1 is KGHSH and CDR2 LQKENI. Written as DNA, the CDR3 is TGTGCCAGCTCACGGATGTTGGGAGACTACGAGCAGTACGTC. This gives the protein CASSRMLGDYEQYV.

This clone was seen only once. The gene calls are TRBV28 and TRBJ1-6; 7 bases are shared with TRBD1. This CDR3 region has 17 residues. The V and J ends lost 3 bases and 7 bases, in that order; junction bases with no gene match: 12. Germline V gives CDR1 MDHEN, CDR2 SYDVKM. In nucleotides, the CDR3 is TGTGCCAGCAGTTTCTTGCCGGGACAGTGGGAGAATTCACCCCTCCACTTT. Residues: CASSFLPGQWENSPLHF.

This sequence joins TRBV19 and TRBJ2-1; weak D call: TRBD1 (6 bases). The germline V and J ends were trimmed by 4 bases and 9 bases, with 16 bases remaining between them. CDR3 size: 14 residues. Per germline, CDR1 LNHDA and CDR2 SQIVND (reference sequence). As DNA, the CDR3 is TGTGCCAGTAGTACTCTACAGGGTACGGTTGAGCAGTTCTTC. Encoded protein: CASSTLQGTVEQFF.

The chain couples TRBV4-2 to TRBJ1-1, with 11 bases that match TRBD1. CDR1 and CDR2 (germline): LGHNA, YNFKEQ. The CDR3 is 16 amino acids. V shed 1 base, J shed 4 bases, and the junction held 5 bases outside the gene matches. The CDR3 sequence is CASSQGTGQGGTEAFF. The CDR3 nucleotides read TGTGCCAGCAGCCAAGGGACGGGACAGGGGGGCACTGAAGCTTTCTTT.

V is TRBV12-3 or TRBV12-4 and J is TRBJ1-2, with 9 bases aligning to TRBD1. Trimming removed 3 bases from V and 9 bases from J; junction bases left unmatched: 5. The length of the CDR3 is 13 residues. The CDR3 loop reads CASSFSGQGSYTF. The CDR3 DNA reads as TGTGCCAGCAGTTTTTCGGGACAGGGAAGCTACACCTTC.

Only one count was recorded for this clone. V is TRBV13 and J is TRBJ2-3; D gene ambiguous. The CDR3 runs to 14 residues. The germline CDR1 and CDR2 sequences are PRHDT and FYEKMQ (reference sequence). V was shortened by 2 bases and J by 4 bases, with 10 bases between the two germline ends. CDR3: CASSLIPLPDTQYF. The CDR3 region has the DNA TGTGCCAGCAGCTTAATTCCACTCCCAGATACGCAGTATTTT.

The chain is built from TRBV13 and TRBJ1-4; no clear D gene. Germline CDR1 and CDR2: PRHDT and FYEKMQ (reference sequence). Trimming stripped 5 bases from V and 4 bases from J, with 8 bases between. The CDR3 spans 13 residues. CDR3 sequence reads: CASSHQLNEKLFF. In nucleotides, the CDR3 is TGTGCCAGCAGCCATCAGCTTAATGAAAAACTGTTTTTT.

The V and J genes are TRBV28 and TRBJ2-7; possibly TRBD2 for D (5 bases). Trimming removed 6 bases from V and 0 bases from J, with 6 bases in between. Germline CDR1 MDHEN, CDR2 SYDVKM. This CDR3 spans 12 amino acids. CDR3: CASSLASYEQYF. CDR3 DNA sequence: TGTGCCAGCAGCCTAGCCTCCTACGAGCAGTACTTC.